The next 2 T cell receptor beta chains were all read from a single sample in a study of vaccination effects on CD4 cells after COVID-19. Their target antigens are unknown. In the ViraFEST assay, antigen-specific CD4+ clonotypes were identified by expansion after peptide-pool stimulation. A roughly 11-day culture period preceded the isolation of CD4+ T cells. None of the vaccinated had previously contracted SARS-CoV-2, and their nucleocapsid antibodies tested negative. Profiled with immunoSEQ multiplex PCR; TCRdb holds only in-frame clones, not every one. The sample carries 30,000 to 40,000 clones, roughly 70% recorded once. The sequenced sample was CD4+ T cells from PBMCs cultured with SARS-CoV-2 spike peptides, obtained before COVID-19 vaccination. The source is a human donor who received a COVID-19 vaccine.

This chain uses TRBV5-4 with TRBJ2-5; TRBD1 agrees at 7 bases. This CDR3 has 15 residues. V trimming: 4 bases; J trimming: 1 base; junction bases outside the gene matches: 7. The germline CDR1 and CDR2 sequences are SGHNT and YYREEE (reference sequence). The CDR3 is CASSPETGVQETQYF. The CDR3 bases are TGTGCCAGCAGCCCTGAAACAGGGGTCCAAGAGACCCAGTACTTC.

The rearrangement joins TRBV27 to TRBJ1-1; no reliable D call. Trimming stripped 2 bases from V and 1 base from J, with 5 bases between. CDR3 size: 13 residues. Germline V gene lookup returns CDR1 MNHEY and CDR2 SMNVEV (reference sequence). The CDR3 region has the DNA TGTGCCAGCAGTTTAAAGGGGAACACTGAAGCTTTCTTT. Translating gives CASSLKGNTEAFF.